The TCR beta chain under discussion was sequenced for a study of early T cells in non-severe SARS-CoV-2 infection. Looking at the study overall: Chains were unpaired, as sequencing was done on bulk RNA from unsorted whole blood. Study observations and caveats: The matching step, a VDJdb search, favored anti-spike CD8 responses and missed private and CD4 specificities.

This clonotype was detected ten times or more. Its antigen is not known. Germline assignment: CDR1 MDHEN and CDR2 SYDVKM. CDR3 length: 12 amino acids. The V end lost 1 base, the J end lost 6 bases, and 6 bases lay between the germline ends. The TCR library protocol was used to attach unique molecular identifiers. These identifiers were attached to individual cDNA molecules. MiXCR, applied by TCRdb to the 5' RACE reads, yields one record per CDR3 protein. The table lists approximately 97,000 distinct CDR3 sequences, 11% of them singletons, with around 4.3% in the top ten. The TCR sequence derives from an adult who was a healthcare worker with PCR-confirmed SARS-CoV-2 infection or an uninfected control (not recorded which). Source: whole blood, taken at baseline. The rearrangement joins TRBV28 to TRBJ1-1; D is undetermined. The CDR3 here is CASSLSGAEAFF. The DNA of the CDR3 is TGTGCCAGCAGTTTATCTGGGGCTGAAGCTTTCTTT.